This TCR beta chain was observed in a study of human T cells and chemical hapten exposure. TCRdb recomputed calls from the RACE reads with MiXCR, one row per CDR3 protein. The table includes approximately 370,000 distinct CDR3 sequences, roughly 6% detected once. Time point described: pre-sensitization, week 0. Treatment indicated: therapeutic diphenylcyclopropenone sensitization with weekly scalp DPC. The template was total RNA from unfractionated whole blood. This CDR3 comprises 13 residues. V dropped 5 bases and J dropped 3 bases, with 11 bases sitting between them. This clonotype occurred many times.

The TCR was taken from a woman younger than 35 with alopecia areata. Some clones in this sample may be carry-over from other donors' samples. The chain combines TRBV12-3 or TRBV12-4 with TRBJ2-7; D unclear. The specimen comprised whole blood, sampled in connection with sensitization to the hapten diphenylcyclopropenone (DPC). CDR3 sequence: CASSDPTRYEQYF. The CDR3 DNA is TGTGCCAGCAGTGACCCCACCCGCTACGAGCAGTACTTC.